These 30 T cell receptor beta chains were sequenced from one sample in a study of graft-versus-host responses after intestinal transplantation. These receptors lack a known antigen. Sequenced by immunoSEQ multiplex PCR; TCRdb stores in-frame clones only, minus some. The sample holds around 67,000 clones, approximately 84% seen once. Sequencing used unstimulated CD4+ T cells sorted from spleen or lymph node cells, obtained before transplant. These receptors all stem from a human donor who was the organ donor for an intestinal transplant.

The genes are TRBV30 and TRBJ1-2; tentatively, D is TRBD1 (5 bases). The CDR3 loop spans 13 amino acids. The V and J ends lost 3 bases and 0 bases respectively, with 8 bases between them. Per germline, CDR1 GTSNPN and CDR2 SVGIG (reference sequence). This CDR3 reads CAWSRQTNYGYTF. As DNA, the CDR3 is TGTGCCTGGAGCAGACAGACTAACTATGGCTACACCTTC.

The chain uses TRBV9 and TRBJ2-3; 9 nucleotides align to TRBD2. CDR1 is SGDLS and CDR2 is YYNGEE in the germline V gene. The CDR3 runs 17 residues. V gave up 6 bases and J gave up 0 bases; unmatched junction bases: 11. In DNA, the CDR3 is TGTGCCAGCAACCCTCTAGCGGGACCCCCTAGCACAGATACGCAGTATTTT. It encodes CASNPLAGPPSTDTQYF.

This chain links TRBV5-1 with TRBJ1-1, with D tentatively TRBD1 (5 bases). The CDR3 length is 15 residues. Trimming cost V 0 bases and J 7 bases, with 16 bases left between them. CDR1 is SGHRS and CDR2 is YFSETQ in the germline V gene. In DNA, the CDR3 is TGCGCCAGCAGCTTGGGCGGCCGGACACGACTTGAAGCTTTCTTT. Translated, it gives CASSLGGRTRLEAFF.

The rearrangement links TRBV2 to TRBJ2-7; 8 bases agree with TRBD1. The CDR3 consists of 11 residues. Germline CDR1 is SNHLY and CDR2 is FYNNEI. V lost 4 bases, J lost 11 bases, and 4 bases stayed unmatched. The CDR3 coding sequence is TGTGCCAGCAGTGGGGGACAGGCGAAGTACGTC. Translated, it gives CASSGGQAKYV.

The V call is TRBV5-1, the J call TRBJ2-3, with 8 positions matching TRBD1. V shed 4 bases, J shed 2 bases, and the junction held 6 bases outside the gene matches. CDR1 and CDR2 from the germline V gene are SGHRS and YFSETQ. The CDR3 loop spans 15 amino acids. The CDR3 DNA reads as TGCGCCAGCAGCCCCGGGGACAGGACCACAGATACGCAGTATTTT. This gives the protein CASSPGDRTTDTQYF.

This chain links TRBV7-8 with TRBJ1-5; D might be TRBD1 (6 bases). CDR3 length: 17 amino acids. Germline V gives CDR1 SGHVS, CDR2 FQNEAQ. Trimming removed 4 bases from V and 3 bases from J, with 19 bases in between. Here the CDR3 reads CASSWAVAQGNNQPQHF. For the CDR3, the DNA is TGTGCCAGCAGCTGGGCGGTTGCTCAGGGGAACAATCAGCCCCAGCATTTT.

The chain links TRBV6-6 to TRBJ1-6, with TRBD1 as a possible D gene (5 bases). Germline V lookup: CDR1 MNHNY, CDR2 SVGAGI (reference sequence). CDR3 length equals 14 residues. V was clipped by 7 bases and J by 8 bases, with 15 bases between them. CDR3 in amino acids: CASNDFPGYSPLHF. The CDR3 DNA is TGTGCCAGCAACGATTTCCCAGGGTATTCACCCCTCCACTTT.

This chain links TRBV23-1 with TRBJ2-7; maybe TRBD1 (6 bases). TRBV23-1 counts as an open reading frame of uncertain function. The CDR3 has 17 residues. The ends were cut back, 1 base at V and 4 bases at J, with 20 bases in the middle. The CDR3 DNA follows: TGCGCCAGCAGTCAATACGAGACGGGGACAACTACATACGAGCAGTACGTC. Translation: CASSQYETGTTTYEQYV.

Only a few counts were recorded for this clone. This rearrangement joins TRBV6-1 to TRBJ1-2; 7 bases agree with TRBD1. J lost 4 bases, V lost 6 bases, and 11 bases had no gene match. Germline V CDR1 and CDR2: MNHNS, SASEGT. CDR3 length: 15 amino acids. CDR3 DNA: TGTGCCAGCAGGCCGGGGGACAGCCTTCTCTATGGCTACACCTTC. Protein product: CASRPGDSLLYGYTF.

The rearrangement joins TRBV25-1 to TRBJ1-4, with D maybe TRBD1 (5 bases). This CDR3 contains 16 residues. Trimming cost V 3 bases and J 3 bases, with 14 bases left between them. Germline V gene sequence: CDR1 MGHDK, CDR2 SYGVNS. Here the CDR3 DNA reads TGTGCCAGCAGTGACCCCGGGGGAAGCCCTAATGAAAAACTGTTTTTT. Amino acids: CASSDPGGSPNEKLFF.

The gene calls are TRBV6-1 and TRBJ1-2; 8 nucleotides agree with TRBD1. The CDR3 consists of 15 residues. Per the germline V gene, CDR1 is MNHNS and CDR2 is SASEGT. V gave up 6 bases and J gave up 4 bases; unmatched junction bases: 10. The CDR3 reads CASRVGQGQIYGYTF. Here the CDR3 DNA reads TGTGCCAGCAGAGTTGGACAGGGACAAATCTATGGCTACACCTTC.

This chain links TRBV6-1 with TRBJ2-3, with D possibly being TRBD1 (7 bases). There are 15 residues in the CDR3. V lost 3 bases to trimming and J lost 5 bases, with 15 bases between them. CDR1 is MNHNS and CDR2 is SASEGT in the germline V gene. The CDR3 sequence: CASSDPWGDRDTQYF. CDR3 DNA: TGTGCCAGCAGTGATCCTTGGGGGGACAGAGATACGCAGTATTTT.

The chain employs TRBV9 and TRBJ2-3; D may be TRBD2 (7 bases). The germline V gene has CDR1 SGDLS and CDR2 YYNGEE. Deletions cut 2 bases from V and 3 bases from J, with 13 bases between. This CDR3 has 15 amino acids. The CDR3 sequence is CASSVGGGWTDTQYF. CDR3 in DNA: TGTGCCAGCAGCGTGGGCGGGGGCTGGACAGATACGCAGTATTTT.

The chain has TRBV6-5 and TRBJ1-6; 10 bases are shared with TRBD1. Trimming cost V 8 bases and J 8 bases; bases outside gene matches: 6. This CDR3 is built from 14 residues. Germline V gives CDR1 MNHEY, CDR2 SVGAGI. CDR3 region: CASSVGTGDSPLHF. The CDR3 DNA is TGTGCCAGCTCCGTGGGGACAGGGGATTCACCCCTCCACTTT.

The genes are TRBV19 and TRBJ1-2; possible D gene TRBD1, 5 bases. This CDR3 has 12 residues. The V gene's germline CDR1 is LNHDA and CDR2 SQIVND (reference sequence). V was pared by 6 bases and J by 9 bases, with 14 bases between. Written as DNA, the CDR3 is TGTGCCAGTAGCTCAGGGCCGGGCAGCTACACCTTC. This encodes CASSSGPGSYTF. The full variable domain, rest sourced from reference TRBV19 and TRBJ1-2, is DGGITQSPKYLFRKEGQNVTLSCEQNLNHDAMYWYRQDPGQGLRLIYYSQIVNDFQKGDIAEGYSVSREKKESFPLTVTSAQKNPTAFYLCASSSGPGSYTFGSGTRLTVV.

This rearrangement joins TRBV14 to TRBJ1-4; D unresolved. CDR3 size: 15 residues. Trimming cost V 1 base and J 2 bases, with 8 bases left between them. Germline loops: CDR1 SGHDN, CDR2 FVKESK. The CDR3 reads CASSQVRDTNEKLFF. In DNA form, the CDR3 reads TGTGCCAGCAGCCAAGTACGGGATACTAATGAAAAACTGTTTTTT.

The chain carries TRBV29-1 and TRBJ1-6; D unclear. There are 17 residues in the CDR3. The germline V and J ends were trimmed by 2 bases and 3 bases, with 17 bases remaining between them. Germline CDR1 is SQVTM and CDR2 is ANQGSEA. CDR3 DNA: TGCAGCGTTGAATGGTGGCAGGTAACAGTCTATAATTCACCCCTCCACTTT. This sequence encodes CSVEWWQVTVYNSPLHF.

CDR3 nucleotide sequence: TGTGCCAGCAGCCAAGACAGGGTCCTACCCCTCCACTTT. Protein: CASSQDRVLPLHF. The rearrangement links TRBV6-5 to TRBJ1-6; 7 nucleotides align to TRBD1. Unmatched junction bases numbered 8, after V lost 6 bases and J lost 12 bases. Germline CDR1 MNHEY, CDR2 SVGAGI. CDR3 size: 13 residues.

This clone appeared a single time. V is TRBV6-6 and J is TRBJ1-2; D might be TRBD1 (6 bases). Germline V gene lookup returns CDR1 MNHNY and CDR2 SVGAGI (reference sequence). This CDR3 comprises 11 residues. The CDR3 sequence: CALGGAPGYTF. CDR3 DNA sequence: TGTGCTTTAGGGGGGGCGCCTGGCTACACCTTC.

V gene TRBV7-9 combines with J gene TRBJ1-6; 10 bases match TRBD1. The CDR3 loop spans 14 amino acids. Germline CDR1 and CDR2: SEHNR and FQNEAQ (reference sequence). V was pared by 4 bases and J by 14 bases, with 8 bases of the junction left unmatched. The chain's CDR3 is CASSSGTGVSSLHF. As DNA, the CDR3 is TGTGCCAGCAGCTCCGGGACAGGGGTTTCGTCCCTCCACTTT. Variable domain in full (rest from reference TRBV7-9 and TRBJ1-6): DTGVSQNPRHKITKRGQNVTFRCDPISEHNRLYWYRQTLGQGPEFLTYFQNEAQLEKSRLLSDRFSAERPKGSFSTLEIQRTEQGDSAMYLCASSSGTGVSSLHFGNGTRLTVT.

This chain uses TRBV19 with TRBJ2-3, with D possibly TRBD2 on 7 matching bases. The ends were cut back, 3 bases at V and 0 bases at J, with 10 bases in the middle. The CDR3 spans 15 residues. Germline V CDR1 and CDR2: LNHDA, SQIVND (reference sequence). The CDR3: CASSMGGLSTDTQYF. The CDR3 DNA reads TGTGCCAGTAGTATGGGGGGGCTCAGCACAGATACGCAGTATTTT.

This rearrangement joins TRBV7-9 to TRBJ2-1; 9 bases match TRBD1. The CDR3 consists of 13 residues. The J segment lost 6 bases and the V segment lost 5 bases, leaving 2 bases of the junction unmatched. Germline lookup yields CDR1 SEHNR and CDR2 FQNEAQ (reference sequence). CDR3 protein: CASSRDRANEQFF. In nucleotides, the CDR3 is TGTGCCAGCAGCAGGGACAGGGCCAATGAGCAGTTCTTC.

The chain employs TRBV19 and TRBJ1-3; D gene uncertain. V lost 5 bases to trimming and J lost 0 bases, with 14 bases between them. The V gene's germline CDR1 is LNHDA and CDR2 SQIVND (reference sequence). The length of the CDR3 is 16 residues. The CDR3 nucleotides read TGTGCCAGTAGTGCGCGCACGTCCATCTCTGGAAACACCATATATTTT. It translates to CASSARTSISGNTIYF.

This clone was recorded once. The chain employs TRBV2 and TRBJ1-2, with D maybe TRBD1 (5 bases). The CDR3 sequence is 13 residues long. CDR1 is SNHLY and CDR2 is FYNNEI in the germline V gene. Trimming removed 5 bases at V and 6 bases at J, with 13 bases between. The CDR3 nucleotides read TGTGCCAGCAGTACATGGGGGGGGGATGGCTACACCTTC. It encodes CASSTWGGDGYTF. The full variable domain, in which reference TRBV2 and TRBJ1-2 provide the parts outside the CDR3, is EPEVTQTPSHQVTQMGQEVILRCVPISNHLYFYWYRQILGQKVEFLVSFYNNEISEKSEIFDDQFSVERPDGSNFTLKIRSTKLEDSAMYFCASSTWGGDGYTFGSGTRLTVV.

V and J are TRBV11-1 and TRBJ2-3; TRBD1 matches at 8 bases. With 5 bases clipped from V and 4 bases from J, the junction kept 5 bases outside the gene matches. The CDR3 consists of 14 residues. Germline V gene data show CDR1 as SGHAT and CDR2 as FQDESV (reference sequence). The CDR3 region has the DNA TGTGCCAGCAGCGCCGACAGGGGATCAGATACGCAGTATTTT. This gives the protein CASSADRGSDTQYF.

The chain combines TRBV7-6 with TRBJ1-5, with D possibly TRBD1 on 5 matching bases. CDR1 is SGHVS, CDR2 FNYEAQ, per germline. CDR3 length equals 15 residues. The V and J ends lost 1 base and 3 bases respectively, with 10 bases between them. The CDR3 is CASSLVSRVNQPQHF. As DNA, the CDR3 is TGTGCCAGCAGCTTAGTGTCCAGGGTCAATCAGCCCCAGCATTTT.

This clone appeared once. The chain has TRBV5-6 and TRBJ1-1; TRBD1 might be the D (5 bases). Trimming took 2 bases from V and 1 from J, leaving 15 bases between them. Germline CDR1 SGHDT, CDR2 YYEEEE. There are 16 residues in the CDR3. The CDR3 spells CASSFVFGGENTEAFF. The CDR3 coding sequence is TGTGCCAGCAGCTTCGTCTTCGGGGGGGAGAACACTGAAGCTTTCTTT. Variable domain in full (rest from reference TRBV5-6 and TRBJ1-1): DAGVTQSPTHLIKTRGQQVTLRCSPKSGHDTVSWYQQALGQGPQFIFQYYEEEERQRGNFPDRFSGHQFPNYSSELNVNALLLGDSALYLCASSFVFGGENTEAFFGQGTRLTVV.

The V and J genes are TRBV9 and TRBJ1-2; tentatively, D is TRBD1 (5 bases). Germline V gene lookup returns CDR1 SGDLS and CDR2 YYNGEE. V was clipped by 0 bases and J by 7 bases, with 13 bases between them. The CDR3 spans 14 residues. The CDR3 DNA is TGTGCCAGCAGCGTAGGTGGAGGGGTTCGTGGCTACACCTTC. Protein product: CASSVGGGVRGYTF.

The CDR3 DNA sequence: TGTGCCAGCAGCTCGGGAGGGGGCGCTGGGGCCAACGTCCTGACTTTC. Its protein is CASSSGGGAGANVLTF. The genes are TRBV5-4 and TRBJ2-6, with D tentatively TRBD2 (8 bases). Germline-derived CDR1 and CDR2 are SGHNT and YYREEE (reference sequence). The V end lost 3 bases, the J end lost 2 bases, and 12 bases lay between the germline ends. The CDR3 is 16 amino acids.

V is TRBV28 and J is TRBJ2-7, with unresolved D. The CDR3 runs to 16 residues. Germline CDR1 is MDHEN and CDR2 is SYDVKM. Trimming took off 2 bases at V and 4 bases at J, with 18 bases between the two ends. CDR3 nucleotides: TGTGCCAGCAGTTTAGGCCGGCACAGTGTGAGTTACGAGCAGTACGTC. Protein product: CASSLGRHSVSYEQYV.